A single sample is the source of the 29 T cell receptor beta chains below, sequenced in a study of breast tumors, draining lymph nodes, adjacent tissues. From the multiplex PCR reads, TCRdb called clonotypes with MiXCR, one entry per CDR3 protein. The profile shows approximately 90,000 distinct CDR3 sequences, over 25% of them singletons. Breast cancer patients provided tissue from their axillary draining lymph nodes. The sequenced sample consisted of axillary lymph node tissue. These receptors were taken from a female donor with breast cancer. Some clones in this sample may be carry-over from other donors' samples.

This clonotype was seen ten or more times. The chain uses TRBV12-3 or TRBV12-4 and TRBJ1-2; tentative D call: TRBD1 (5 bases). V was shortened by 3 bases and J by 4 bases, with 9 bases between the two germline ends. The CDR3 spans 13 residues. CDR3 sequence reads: CASSFGTAYGYTF. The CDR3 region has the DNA TGTGCCAGCAGTTTCGGGACCGCCTATGGCTACACCTTC.

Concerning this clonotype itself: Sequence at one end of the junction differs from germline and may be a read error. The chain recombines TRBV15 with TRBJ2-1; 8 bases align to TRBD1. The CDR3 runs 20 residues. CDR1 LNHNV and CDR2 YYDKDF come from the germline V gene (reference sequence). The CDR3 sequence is CATSRDLRPGGQLTYNEHFF. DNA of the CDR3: TGTGCCACCAGCAGGGATCTTAGGCCAGGGGGCCAATTAACCTACAATGAGCACTTCTTC.

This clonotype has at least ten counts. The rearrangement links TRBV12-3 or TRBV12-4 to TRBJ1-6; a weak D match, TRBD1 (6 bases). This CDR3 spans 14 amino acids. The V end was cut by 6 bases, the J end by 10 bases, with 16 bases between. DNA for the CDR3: TGTGCCAGCAGCCCCGGGGGGGGGGGCTCACCCCTCCACTTT. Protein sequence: CASSPGGGGSPLHF.

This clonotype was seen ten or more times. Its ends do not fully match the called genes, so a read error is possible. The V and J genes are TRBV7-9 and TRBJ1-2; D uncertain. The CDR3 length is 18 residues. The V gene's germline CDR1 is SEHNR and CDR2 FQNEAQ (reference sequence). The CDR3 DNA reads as TGTGCCAGCAGCTTATTGTTTAGGCTCCGCCCGGGTCACTATGGCTACGCCTTC. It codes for CASSLLFRLRPGHYGYAF.

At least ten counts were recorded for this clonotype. The CDR3 nucleotides are TGTGCCAGCAGCTCCAGAAACAATGAGCAGTTCTTC. Protein sequence: CASSSRNNEQFF. The V gene is TRBV5-8, the J gene TRBJ2-1; D unresolved. Germline loops: CDR1 SGHTS, CDR2 YDEGEE. CDR3 length equals 12 residues. V lost 3 bases, J lost 5 bases, and 6 bases lay in between.

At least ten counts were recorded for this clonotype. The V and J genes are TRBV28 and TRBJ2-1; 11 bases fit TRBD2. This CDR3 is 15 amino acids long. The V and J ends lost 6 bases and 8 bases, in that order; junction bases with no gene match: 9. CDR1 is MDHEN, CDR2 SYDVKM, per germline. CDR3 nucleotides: TGTGCCAGCAGGCTACTAGCGGGAGTAAAGGATGAGCAGTTCTTC. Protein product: CASRLLAGVKDEQFF.

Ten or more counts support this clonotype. The CDR3 nucleotides read TGTGCCAGCAGCTTAAACGGACAGCCCCAGCATTTT. This sequence encodes CASSLNGQPQHF. The chain has TRBV7-2 and TRBJ1-5, with D uncertain. V was trimmed by 2 bases and J by 7 bases, leaving 6 bases between them. Germline V lookup: CDR1 SGHTA, CDR2 FQGNSA. This CDR3 is built from 12 residues.

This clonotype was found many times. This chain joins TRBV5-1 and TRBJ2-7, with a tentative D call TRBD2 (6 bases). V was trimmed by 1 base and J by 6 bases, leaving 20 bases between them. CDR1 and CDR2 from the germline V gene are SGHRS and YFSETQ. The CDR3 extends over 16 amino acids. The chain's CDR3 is CASSLKGGRQGTEQYF. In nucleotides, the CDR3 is TGCGCCAGCAGCTTGAAGGGAGGACGTCAAGGGACCGAGCAGTACTTC.

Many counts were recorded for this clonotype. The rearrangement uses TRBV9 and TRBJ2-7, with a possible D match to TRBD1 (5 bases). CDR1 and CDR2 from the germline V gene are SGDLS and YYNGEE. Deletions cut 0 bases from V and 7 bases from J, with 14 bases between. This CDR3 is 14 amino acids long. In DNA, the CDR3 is TGTGCCAGCAGCGTAGGGGGCGTGACGGAGGAGCAGTACTTC. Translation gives CASSVGGVTEEQYF.

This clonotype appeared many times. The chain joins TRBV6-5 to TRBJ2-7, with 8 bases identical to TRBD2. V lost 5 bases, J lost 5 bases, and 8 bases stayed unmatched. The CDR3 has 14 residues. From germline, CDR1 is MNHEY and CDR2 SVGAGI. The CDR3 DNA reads TGTGCCAGCAGTCACCGCGGGAGGTCTAACGAGCAGTACTTC. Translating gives CASSHRGRSNEQYF.

Here the CDR3 reads CASSLVASESGNTIYF. Here the CDR3 DNA reads TGCGCCAGCAGCTTGGTGGCGTCGGAATCTGGAAACACCATATATTTT. J is TRBJ1-3 and V is TRBV5-1, with no clear D. Germline assignment: CDR1 SGHRS and CDR2 YFSETQ. The ends were cut back, 0 bases at V and 1 base at J, with 11 bases in the middle. This CDR3 contains 16 residues.

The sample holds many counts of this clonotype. The CDR3 is CASSPSGGYNEQFF. CDR3 DNA: TGTGCCAGCAGTCCCAGCGGGGGCTACAATGAGCAGTTCTTC. The rearrangement joins TRBV6-1 to TRBJ2-1; 8 nucleotides align to TRBD2. In germline, CDR1 is MNHNS, CDR2 SASEGT. This CDR3 is built from 14 residues. V shed 5 bases, J shed 3 bases, and the junction held 3 bases outside the gene matches.

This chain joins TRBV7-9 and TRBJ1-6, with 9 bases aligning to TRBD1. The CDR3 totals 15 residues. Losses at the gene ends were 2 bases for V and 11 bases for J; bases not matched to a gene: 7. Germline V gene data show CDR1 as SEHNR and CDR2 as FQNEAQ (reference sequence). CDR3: CASSLKGTGLTPLHF. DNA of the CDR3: TGTGCCAGCAGCTTAAAAGGGACAGGGCTGACACCCCTCCACTTT.

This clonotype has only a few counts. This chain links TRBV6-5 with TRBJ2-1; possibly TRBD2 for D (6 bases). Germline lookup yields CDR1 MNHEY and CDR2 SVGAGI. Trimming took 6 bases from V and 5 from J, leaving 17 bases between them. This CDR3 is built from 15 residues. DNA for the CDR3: TGTGCCAGCAGACTTGGACTAACTTACAACAATGAGCAGTTCTTC. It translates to CASRLGLTYNNEQFF.

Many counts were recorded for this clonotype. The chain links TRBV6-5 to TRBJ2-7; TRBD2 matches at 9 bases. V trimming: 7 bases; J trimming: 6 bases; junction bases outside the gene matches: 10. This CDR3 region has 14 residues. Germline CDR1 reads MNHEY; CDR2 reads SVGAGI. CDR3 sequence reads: CASNPVAGAGEQYF. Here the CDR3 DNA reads TGTGCCAGCAATCCGGTAGCGGGAGCAGGCGAGCAGTACTTC.

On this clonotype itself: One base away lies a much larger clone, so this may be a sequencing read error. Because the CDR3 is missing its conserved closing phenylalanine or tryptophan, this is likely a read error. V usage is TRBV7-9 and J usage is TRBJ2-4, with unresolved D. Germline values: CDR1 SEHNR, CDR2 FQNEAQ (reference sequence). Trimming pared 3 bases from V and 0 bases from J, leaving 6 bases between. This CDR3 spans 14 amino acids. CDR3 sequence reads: CASSLSGAKNIQYL. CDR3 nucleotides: TGTGCCAGCAGCTTGTCGGGAGCCAAAAACATTCAGTACCTC.

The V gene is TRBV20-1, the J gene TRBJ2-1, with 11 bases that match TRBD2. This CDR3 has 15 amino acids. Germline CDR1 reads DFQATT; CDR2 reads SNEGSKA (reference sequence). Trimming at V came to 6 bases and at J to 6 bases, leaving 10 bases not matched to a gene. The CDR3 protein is CSAPNPSGRSNEQFF. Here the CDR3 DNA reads TGCAGTGCCCCCAACCCTAGCGGGAGGTCCAATGAGCAGTTCTTC.

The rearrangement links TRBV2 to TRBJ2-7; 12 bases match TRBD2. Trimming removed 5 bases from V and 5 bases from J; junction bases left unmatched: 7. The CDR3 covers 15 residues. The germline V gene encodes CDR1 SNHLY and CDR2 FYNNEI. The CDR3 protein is CASSPTSGRMDEQYF. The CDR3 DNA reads TGTGCCAGCAGTCCAACTAGCGGGAGGATGGACGAGCAGTACTTC.

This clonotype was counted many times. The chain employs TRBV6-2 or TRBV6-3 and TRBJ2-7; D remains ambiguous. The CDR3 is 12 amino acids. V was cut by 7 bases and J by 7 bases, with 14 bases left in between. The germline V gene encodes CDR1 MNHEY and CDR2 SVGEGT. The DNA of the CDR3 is TGTGCCAGCAAGAGTAACGGTGAGGAGCAGTACTTC. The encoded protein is CASKSNGEEQYF.

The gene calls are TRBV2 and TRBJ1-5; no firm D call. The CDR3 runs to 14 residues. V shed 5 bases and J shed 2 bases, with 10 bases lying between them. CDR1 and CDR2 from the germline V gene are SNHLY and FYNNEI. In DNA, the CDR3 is TGTGCCAGCAGTCGGGAGAAAGGCAATCAGCCCCAGCATTTT. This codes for CASSREKGNQPQHF.

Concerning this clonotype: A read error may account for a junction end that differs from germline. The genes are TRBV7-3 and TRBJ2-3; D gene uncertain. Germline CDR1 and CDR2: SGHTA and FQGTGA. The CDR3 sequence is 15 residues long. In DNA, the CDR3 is TGTGCCAGCAGCTTAGCCCCGCAAGGAACACATACGCAGTATTTC. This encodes CASSLAPQGTHTQYF.

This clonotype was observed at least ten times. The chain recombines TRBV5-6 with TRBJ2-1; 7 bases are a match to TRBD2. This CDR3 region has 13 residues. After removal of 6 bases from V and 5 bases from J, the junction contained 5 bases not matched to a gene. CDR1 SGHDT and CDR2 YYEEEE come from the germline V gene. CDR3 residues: CASTGRSHNEQFF. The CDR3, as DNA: TGTGCCAGCACCGGGAGGTCGCACAATGAGCAGTTCTTC.

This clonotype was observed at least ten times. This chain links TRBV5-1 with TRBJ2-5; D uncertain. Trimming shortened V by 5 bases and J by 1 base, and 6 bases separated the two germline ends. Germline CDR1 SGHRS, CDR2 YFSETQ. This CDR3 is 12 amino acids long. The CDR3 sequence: CASSHTQETQYF. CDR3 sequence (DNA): TGCGCCAGCAGTCATACCCAAGAGACCCAGTACTTC.

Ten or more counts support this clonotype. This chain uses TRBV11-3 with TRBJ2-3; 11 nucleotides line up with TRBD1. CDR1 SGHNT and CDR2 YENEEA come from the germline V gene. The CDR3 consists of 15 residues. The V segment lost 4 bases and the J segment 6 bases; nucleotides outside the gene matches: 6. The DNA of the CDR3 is TGTGCCAGCAGCTCCGGGACAGGGGGATTCGATACGCAGTATTTT. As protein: CASSSGTGGFDTQYF.

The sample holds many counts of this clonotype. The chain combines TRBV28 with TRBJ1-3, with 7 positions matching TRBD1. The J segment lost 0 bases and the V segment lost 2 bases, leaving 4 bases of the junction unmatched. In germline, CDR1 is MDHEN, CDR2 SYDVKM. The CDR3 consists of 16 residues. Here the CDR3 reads CASSLQGQTSGNTIYF. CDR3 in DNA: TGTGCCAGCAGTTTACAGGGACAGACCTCTGGAAACACCATATATTTT.

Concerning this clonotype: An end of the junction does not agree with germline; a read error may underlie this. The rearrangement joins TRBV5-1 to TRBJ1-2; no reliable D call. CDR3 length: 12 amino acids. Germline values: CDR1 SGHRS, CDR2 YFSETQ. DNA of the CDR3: TGCGCCAGCAGCCCGTACGGCTATGGCTACGCCTTC. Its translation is CASSPYGYGYAF.

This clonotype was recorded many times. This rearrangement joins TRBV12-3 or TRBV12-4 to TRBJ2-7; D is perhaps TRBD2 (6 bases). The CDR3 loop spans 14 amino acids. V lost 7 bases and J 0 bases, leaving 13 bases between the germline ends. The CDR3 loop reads CASNGAGLSYEQYF. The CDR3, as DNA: TGTGCCAGCAACGGAGCGGGCCTCTCCTACGAGCAGTACTTC.

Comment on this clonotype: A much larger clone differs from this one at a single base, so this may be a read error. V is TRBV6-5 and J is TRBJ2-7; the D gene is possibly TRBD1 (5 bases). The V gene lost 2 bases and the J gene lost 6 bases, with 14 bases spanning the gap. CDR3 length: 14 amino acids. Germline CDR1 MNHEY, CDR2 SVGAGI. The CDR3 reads CASSYLTRGFEQYF. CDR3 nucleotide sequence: TGTGCCAGCAGTTACCTGACAAGGGGCTTCGAGCAGTACTTC.

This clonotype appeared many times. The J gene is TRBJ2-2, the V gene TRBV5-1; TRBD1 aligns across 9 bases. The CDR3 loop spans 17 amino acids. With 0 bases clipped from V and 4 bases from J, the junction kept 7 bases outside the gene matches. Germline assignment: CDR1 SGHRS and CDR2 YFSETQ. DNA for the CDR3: TGCGCCAGCAGCTTGGAAACAGGGGGCGCGAGCACCGGGGAGCTGTTTTTT. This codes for CASSLETGGASTGELFF.